The clone carrying this T cell receptor (beta chain) was found once. Original data processing: Nucleated cell counts were estimated from reference gene primer amplification. This table comes from immunoSEQ multiplex PCR, and its TCRdb copy is limited to in-frame clones, with some not included. That table supplies the V and J calls and clone size; D and trimming were determined from the DNA. The data hold about 90,000 clones, with roughly nine tenths observed a single time. Patients from Seattle were sampled longitudinally, starting during active infection. The CDR3 is 13 residues long. From germline, CDR1 is MDHEN and CDR2 SYDVKM. V was cut by 3 bases and J by 5 bases, with 10 bases left in between. This sample is part of a study of blood T cell repertoires in COVID-19. On the study more broadly: Some COVID-19 samples were acute and others convalescent; all came from the United States, Italy and Spain. Sources were T cells, B-cell-depleted T cells, or PBMCs; the material itself was cDNA or gDNA.

Specimen: peripheral blood. The TCR sequence derives from a man aged 50 or older with COVID-19, enrolled during active disease. V is TRBV28 and J is TRBJ1-2, with D possibly TRBD1 on 6 matching bases. The CDR3 region has the DNA TGTGCCAGCAGTTTTAGGGGGGGGTATGGCTACACCTTC. Translation: CASSFRGGYGYTF.